Given below is one T cell receptor (beta chain) in context. Its antigen remains unidentified. The source of the sample is a study of OX40 agonist ivuxolimab in advanced cancers. At the level of the study: Patients took ivuxolimab, an agonistic anti-OX40 (CD134) antibody. Every 2 weeks, patients received ivuxolimab intravenously, dosed at 0.01 to 10 mg/kg. Notes on the study in general: At 0.1 to 3.0 mg/kg, CD4+ and CD8+ blood T cells expanded clonally by week 6. Compared with CD4+, CD8+ T cells on average had more expanded clones.

Sequencing used immunoSEQ multiplex PCR; TCRdb keeps in-frame clones, though not all of them. The table includes more than 55,000 clones, 70% to 90% detected once. This CDR3 is 17 amino acids long. CDR1 is GTSNPN, CDR2 SVGIG, per germline (reference sequence). V was pared by 3 bases and J by 3 bases, with 12 bases of the junction left unmatched. This clonotype originated in an adult with an advanced solid tumor such as melanoma, head and neck, liver or kidney cancer. The rearrangement joins TRBV30 to TRBJ2-3; 10 bases map to TRBD2. The sample here was CD4+ or CD8+ T cells sorted from blood, taken in a trial of the OX40 agonist ivuxolimab. The CDR3 bases are TGTGCCTGGAGGGCTAGCGGGAGATCTTGGGGGACAGATACGCAGTATTTT. Translating it yields CAWRASGRSWGTDTQYF.